This is a list of T cell receptor beta chains from one sample in a study of PD-1 blockade in classical Hodgkin lymphoma. Libraries were prepared by immunoSEQ multiplex PCR; TCRdb keeps only in-frame clonotypes and omits some of them. The repertoire holds tens of thousands of clones, with approximately 80% as singletons. Sequenced here: peripheral blood mononuclear cells (PBMCs), sampled at baseline. These receptors came from a human donor with classical Hodgkin lymphoma. The CDR3 runs from the conserved cysteine through the conserved F or W. The order of the fields is J gene, clone size, V gene, D gene, CDR3 protein, CDR3 DNA. D genes are given only for firm matches. Size is omitted from some rows. Given values are once, few, many or a class for expanded clones.

TRBJ2-4,-,TRBV2,-,CASSEGSGWGKNIQYF,TGTGCCAGCAGTGAAGGTTCCGGCTGGGGCAAAAACATTCAGTACTTC
TRBJ1-5,-,TRBV19,-,CASSSTGPRPQHF,TGTGCCAGTAGTTCCACAGGTCCTCGGCCCCAGCATTTT
TRBJ2-1,once,TRBV19,TRBD1,CASQRTGTPYNEQFF,TGTGCCAGCCAAAGGACAGGGACTCCCTACAATGAGCAGTTCTTC
TRBJ1-2,-,TRBV6-5,TRBD1,CASSNYGGTGDGYTF,TGTGCCAGCAGCAACTACGGAGGGACAGGGGATGGCTACACCTTC
TRBJ1-2,-,TRBV5-8,-,CASSMTPERTFYGYTF,TGTGCCAGCAGCATGACCCCCGAACGAACATTCTATGGCTACACCTTC
TRBJ1-1,-,TRBV10-3,-,CAISGTRQVEAFF,TGTGCCATCAGCGGGACTCGACAAGTTGAAGCTTTCTTT
TRBJ2-6,-,TRBV6-1,-,CASSDAVGANVLTF,TGTGCCAGCAGTGATGCGGTTGGGGCCAACGTCCTGACTTTC
TRBJ2-2,many,TRBV28,TRBD1,CASSPLDRARTGELFF,TGTGCCAGCAGTCCTCTAGACAGGGCGAGGACCGGGGAGCTGTTTTTT
TRBJ2-1,-,TRBV29-1,-,CSGGGEANNEQFF,TGCAGCGGGGGCGGGGAGGCCAACAATGAGCAGTTCTTC
TRBJ1-1,-,TRBV27,-,CANRSGPNTEAFF,TGTGCCAACCGATCAGGGCCGAACACTGAAGCTTTCTTT
TRBJ2-1,few,TRBV15,-,CATSRDPIGLGGFNEQFF,TGTGCCACCAGCAGAGATCCCATAGGGCTAGGTGGGTTCAATGAGCAGTTCTTC
TRBJ1-5,-,TRBV13,-,CASSLSALNQPQHF,TGTGCCAGCAGCTTATCGGCCCTAAATCAGCCCCAGCATTTT
TRBJ1-2,-,TRBV30,-,CAWSLGYGYTF,TGTGCCTGGAGTTTGGGCTATGGCTACACCTTC
TRBJ2-5,few,TRBV6-5,-,CATYLDRGKRETQYF,TGTGCCACCTATCTAGACCGGGGGAAAAGGGAGACCCAGTACTTC
TRBJ2-1,-,TRBV10-3,-,CAISVSSKYSYNEQFF,TGTGCCATCAGTGTGTCCTCTAAATACTCCTACAATGAGCAGTTCTTC
TRBJ2-7,-,TRBV6-1,-,CASSDKVVSYEQYF,TGTGCCAGCAGTGATAAGGTGGTCTCCTACGAGCAGTACTTC
TRBJ1-1,-,TRBV4-1,-,CASSQAQSLGTEAFF,TGCGCCAGCAGCCAAGCCCAATCCCTTGGCACTGAAGCTTTCTTT
TRBJ2-7,few,TRBV7-9,-,CASSLQALSYEQYF,TGTGCCAGCAGCCTCCAGGCCCTGTCCTACGAGCAGTACTTC
TRBJ1-5,-,TRBV6-1,TRBD1,CASRDRRHQPQHF,TGTGCCAGCCGGGACAGGAGACATCAGCCCCAGCATTTT
TRBJ1-2,-,TRBV7-9,-,CASSWGREDYGYTF,TGTGCCAGCAGCTGGGGCAGGGAGGACTATGGCTACACCTTC
TRBJ2-7,-,TRBV19,-,CASSARQSIEGEQYF,TGTGCCAGTAGTGCCAGACAGTCCATCGAGGGCGAGCAGTACTTC
TRBJ1-2,-,TRBV7-9,-,CASSSLGPGYTF,TGTGCCAGCAGCTCCCTAGGACCGGGCTACACCTTC
TRBJ2-7,-,TRBV27,TRBD2,CASRVLAGSSYEQYF,TGTGCCAGCAGGGTACTAGCGGGGAGCTCCTACGAGCAGTACTTC
TRBJ1-1,-,TRBV11-2,-,CASSLTWDTEAFF,TGTGCCAGCAGCTTAACATGGGACACTGAAGCTTTCTTT
TRBJ1-2,-,TRBV21-1,-,CASSKYSGWACGYTF,TGTGCCAGCAGCAAATATTCGGGCTGGGCCTGCGGCTACACCTTC
TRBJ2-5,-,TRBV27,-,CASSREGHETQYF,TGTGCCAGCAGTAGGGAGGGACATGAGACCCAGTACTTC
TRBJ2-3,large,TRBV7-9,-,CASSLAVGGQYF,TGTGCCAGCAGCTTAGCGGTGGGAGGGCAGTATTTT
TRBJ1-5,few,TRBV28,-,CASRSGGSNQPQHF,TGTGCCAGCAGGTCGGGGGGAAGCAATCAGCCCCAGCATTTT
TRBJ2-7,-,TRBV2,TRBD1,CASSALRAGQGRLYEQYF,TGTGCCAGCAGTGCGCTCAGAGCTGGACAGGGGCGACTCTACGAGCAGTACTTC
TRBJ1-2,-,TRBV15,-,CATSRPGRGGYTF,TGTGCCACCAGCAGACCAGGGCGGGGTGGCTACACCTTC
TRBJ2-1,-,TRBV6-1,-,CASTRGESSYNEQFF,TGTGCCAGCACCCGAGGGGAGAGCTCCTACAATGAGCAGTTCTTC
TRBJ1-3,-,TRBV6-5,-,CASSYSASGNTIYF,TGTGCCAGCAGTTATAGTGCCTCTGGAAACACCATATATTTT
TRBJ2-7,-,TRBV7-3,-,CASSSDTRGSYEQYF,TGTGCCAGCAGCTCAGACACCAGGGGCTCCTACGAGCAGTACTTC
TRBJ1-2,-,TRBV2,-,CASILDSRYYGYTF,TGTGCCAGCATCCTTGACAGCCGCTACTATGGCTACACCTTC
TRBJ2-3,-,TRBV7-9,TRBD2,CASSPSGVFVEVPDTQYF,TGTGCCAGCAGCCCTAGCGGGGTCTTCGTAGAGGTGCCAGATACGCAGTATTTT
TRBJ2-3,-,TRBV7-2,-,CASSSQVADTQYF,TGTGCCAGCAGCTCCCAGGTGGCAGATACGCAGTATTTT
TRBJ2-3,-,TRBV2,-,CASSGQTTDTQYF,TGTGCCAGCAGTGGACAGACCACAGATACGCAGTATTTT
TRBJ2-2,-,TRBV29-1,TRBD2,CRAWGRGAGELFF,TGCCGCGCCTGGGGCCGGGGGGCCGGGGAGCTGTTTTTT
TRBJ1-4,-,TRBV18,-,CASSRETAEKLFF,TGTGCCAGCTCACGGGAGACGGCTGAAAAACTGTTTTTT
TRBJ2-7,-,TRBV15,TRBD2,CATSRELGGNYEQYF,TGTGCCACCAGCAGAGAGTTGGGGGGGAATTACGAGCAGTACTTC
TRBJ1-6,-,TRBV28,-,CASSPSYPPVSPLHF,TGTGCCAGCAGTCCCTCATACCCCCCAGTTTCACCCCTCCACTTT
TRBJ2-1,-,TRBV28,TRBD2,CASSRIAGGGHEQFF,TGTGCCAGCAGTCGAATAGCGGGAGGCGGACATGAGCAGTTCTTC
TRBJ2-3,-,TRBV6-5,-,CASSYGTDTQYF,TGTGCCAGCAGTTACGGAACAGATACGCAGTATTTT
TRBJ2-5,-,TRBV5-1,TRBD2,CASSLAGGQETQYF,TGCGCCAGCAGCTTGGCGGGAGGCCAAGAGACCCAGTACTTC
TRBJ2-2,-,TRBV5-6,-,CASSLYSGELFF,TGTGCCAGCAGTCTGTATTCCGGGGAGCTGTTTTTT